The present TCR beta chain was sequenced within a study of OX40 agonist ivuxolimab in advanced cancers. In the study overall: Ivuxolimab was a fully human IgG2 agonistic monoclonal antibody targeting the costimulatory receptor OX40 (CD134). Intravenous ivuxolimab was administered to patients every 2 weeks at six dose levels: 0.01, 0.1, 0.3, 1.5, 3 and 10 mg/kg. Of the approximately 50 patients in dose escalation, about 20 had hepatocellular carcinoma, about 15 had melanoma, 9 had renal cell carcinoma and 9 had head and neck cancer. The dose-escalation cohort was almost 85% male with a mean age of around 64 years, ranging from roughly 20 to 80. Patients were allowed to have had prior anti-PD-1, anti-PD-L1 or anti-CTLA-4 therapy, and less than 45% of the dose-escalation patients had previously received checkpoint inhibitors. Partial responses occurred in three dose-escalation patients, of whom one had hepatocellular carcinoma and two had cutaneous melanoma. Peripheral TCRbeta sequencing was intended to test whether TCR sequence diversity was altered and clonal T-cell expansion was caused by ivuxolimab. The paper describes the monotherapy dose-escalation part (N of about 47 patients) of the phase I trial of ivuxolimab. The investigation overall reported the following: At doses from 0.1 to 3.0 mg/kg, clonal expansion was seen in both CD4+ and CD8+ blood T cells between baseline and week 6. Low levels of normalized T-cell clonal expansion were also seen in some nonresponding patients. Partial responders in the 0.1-3.0 mg/kg groups had among the lowest normalized peripheral clonal expansion, especially among CD8+ T cells. After ivuxolimab, more expanded clones were found on average in CD8+ T cells than in CD4+ T cells. The antigen specificity of the peripheral T cells that underwent clonal expansion was not determined.

The trial excluded patients who had a history of autoimmune disease or were on systemic immunosuppression. Peripheral blood for TCR sequencing was drawn from every dose cohort at baseline, at cycle 4 day 1 and at cycle 7 day 1. The samples were drawn from a first-in-human, open-label, multicenter phase I dose-escalation trial of ivuxolimab. Adults with locally advanced or metastatic head and neck squamous cell, hepatocellular, melanoma or renal cell carcinoma were enrolled in the trial. Before TCR sequencing, CD4+ T cells and CD8+ T cells from peripheral blood were sorted into separate populations. On this clone itself: Its cognate antigen has yet to be identified. Per-base quality was not reported, and no clone a single base away is much larger than it.

For sequencing of the TCRbeta CDR3 region, genomic DNA was extracted from the sorted cells. TCRbeta CDR3 regions were sequenced using the immunoSEQ Assay. The table comes from immuneACCESS by way of TCRdb, which keeps in-frame sequences with V and J called. Part of the clones is missing from these tables; in studies checked, under half for an unresolved V gene and the rest for unknown reasons. The sample table shows roughly 69,000 clones, and more than 85% are seen once. The top ten clonotypes cover more than 1% of the sample. The sequenced sample was CD4+ or CD8+ T cells sorted from blood, obtained in a trial of the OX40 agonist ivuxolimab. This TCR came from an adult with an advanced solid tumor such as melanoma, head and neck, liver or kidney cancer.

The DNA is TGTGCCAGCGGAGAGATCACTGAAGCTTTCTTT. Its product reads: CASGEITEAFF. Recombination linked TRBV6-1 to TRBJ1-1, with an unclear D gene assignment. Measured from the cysteine to the phenylalanine, the CDR3 is 11 residues long. Kept here is only the CDR3 DNA, which spans 33 bases and is read in frame from base 1. The germline V gene supplies CDR1 MNHNS and CDR2 SASEGT. V is clipped by 8 bases and J by 4 bases, and the sequence between their germline boundaries is 8 bases long.